This TCR beta chain was identified during a study of cytomegalovirus exposure and HLA in healthy donors. The study's findings and limits: Sequencing likely generated an artifact that appeared as a cluster of highly shared sequence variants. The study found most TCR sequences rare, yet found some public TCRs in many donors.

Donors in the study were healthy people who gave bone marrow. Per germline, CDR1 MDHEN and CDR2 SYDVKM. The CDR3 sequence is 11 residues long. The ends were cut back, 8 bases at V and 2 bases at J, with 6 bases in the middle. About this clone itself: Its specificity is unknown.

PCR primers comprised 60 Vbeta and 13 Jbeta primers. The assay was immunoSEQ multiplex PCR, and TCRdb's table has in-frame clones only and misses some. The sample has more than 85,000 clones, under 85% seen once. The chain combines TRBV28 with TRBJ1-2; D uncertain. This sequence originates from a man aged 30 to 39 in good health and CMV-seronegative. The source material was PBMCs. CDR3 protein: CASEINYGYTF. The CDR3 DNA follows: TGTGCCAGCGAGATAAACTATGGCTACACCTTC.